The 24 T cell receptor beta chains reported below all come from one sample, sequenced in a study of T cells in Graves' hyperthyroidism and ophthalmopathy. The source material, RNA transcripts, was used to amplify TCR beta CDR3 regions. Carried out on the TCR CDR3, a first-round RT-PCR used the HTBI primer set. Each CDR3 protein gets one entry after TCRdb re-called the multiplex PCR reads with MiXCR. The sample records 500,000 to 600,000 distinct CDR3 sequences, approximately 15% being singletons. Specimen: blood. Receptors were obtained from a woman between 18 and 29 years old with Graves' hyperthyroidism.

This clonotype was observed at least ten times. The chain recombines TRBV6-1 with TRBJ2-3; 7 bases match TRBD2. Germline trimming cut 5 bases from V and 1 base from J; bases unmatched to any gene: 9. The germline V gene has CDR1 MNHNS and CDR2 SASEGT. The CDR3 has 16 amino acids. CDR3 nucleotides: TGTGCCAGCAGTTTGGGCGGGAGTTTTGGCACAGATACGCAGTATTTT. Protein product: CASSLGGSFGTDTQYF.

This clonotype came up many times. The chain combines TRBV6-6 with TRBJ2-1; 7 bases agree with TRBD2. Germline V CDR1 and CDR2: MNHNY, SVGAGI (reference sequence). This CDR3 is 17 amino acids long. J was trimmed by 3 bases and V by 0 bases; bases with no gene match: 8. The CDR3 nucleotides read TGTGCCAGCAGTTACTCTTCTAGCGGTGGGCGCTACAATGAGCAGTTCTTC. Translating gives CASSYSSSGGRYNEQFF.

This clonotype was seen ten or more times. The CDR3 here is CASSADSGRALYEQYF. The CDR3 DNA reads as TGTGCCAGCAGTGCTGATAGCGGGAGGGCCCTCTACGAGCAGTACTTC. The J gene is TRBJ2-7, the V gene TRBV27; 11 bases line up with TRBD2. J was trimmed by 3 bases and V by 5 bases; bases with no gene match: 9. Germline-derived CDR1 and CDR2 are MNHEY and SMNVEV (reference sequence). The CDR3 consists of 16 residues.

This clonotype was recorded at least ten times. The chain is built from TRBV11-3 and TRBJ2-5, with TRBD2 matching over 8 bases. The CDR3 is 15 amino acids. Germline-derived CDR1 and CDR2 are SGHNT and YENEEA. After removal of 2 bases from V and 1 base from J, the junction contained 3 bases not matched to a gene. The CDR3 DNA follows: TGTGCCAGCAGCTTATGGGCGGGGGGCCAAGAGACCCAGTACTTC. Encoded protein: CASSLWAGGQETQYF. The whole variable domain, filled in from reference TRBV11-3 and TRBJ2-5, reads EAGVVQSPRYKIIEKKQPVAFWCNPISGHNTLYWYLQNLGQGPELLIRYENEEAVDDSQLPKDRFSAERLKGVDSTLKIQPAELGDSAVYLCASSLWAGGQETQYFGPGTRLLVL.

V usage is TRBV28 and J usage is TRBJ2-7; either TRBD1 or TRBD2 may fit D (5 bases each). Germline lookup yields CDR1 MDHEN and CDR2 SYDVKM. The CDR3 runs 13 residues. Trimming pared 5 bases from V and 3 bases from J, leaving 11 bases between. This chain's CDR3 is CASSPLGVYEQYF. In nucleotides, the CDR3 is TGTGCCAGCAGTCCTTTGGGGGTCTACGAGCAGTACTTC.

The chain links TRBV27 to TRBJ2-7, with a tentative D call TRBD2 (6 bases). Deletions cut 4 bases from V and 5 bases from J, with 9 bases between. Per the germline V gene, CDR1 is MNHEY and CDR2 is SMNVEV (reference sequence). This CDR3 is 12 amino acids long. The CDR3, as DNA: TGTGCCAGCAGTTGGCCGGGGGACGAGCAGTACTTC. Protein: CASSWPGDEQYF.

This clonotype was detected ten times or more. The chain is built from TRBV27 and TRBJ2-1, with D hard to call. This CDR3 is 13 amino acids long. Germline V gene sequence: CDR1 MNHEY, CDR2 SMNVEV (reference sequence). The V gene lost 2 bases and the J gene lost 8 bases, with 10 bases spanning the gap. The CDR3 loop reads CASSLNPLDEQFF. CDR3 sequence (DNA): TGTGCCAGCAGTTTAAACCCTTTGGATGAGCAGTTCTTC.

This chain connects TRBV3-1 to TRBJ2-1; D may be TRBD2 (6 bases). The germline CDR1 and CDR2 sequences are LGHDT and YNNKEL (reference sequence). Trimming pared 5 bases from V and 15 bases from J, leaving 20 bases between. The CDR3 runs to 13 residues. CDR3 protein: CASSRGLLSWGFF. The CDR3 DNA follows: TGTGCCAGCAGCAGGGGACTGCTCTCCTGGGGGTTCTTC.

A few counts support this clonotype. J is TRBJ1-2 and V is TRBV14; no clear D gene. The germline gives CDR1 SGHDN, CDR2 FVKESK. V lost 8 bases to trimming and J lost 3 bases, with 10 bases between them. This CDR3 is 12 amino acids long. The CDR3 DNA sequence: TGTGCCAGCCGTTCTTGGGACTATGGCTACACCTTC. Translation: CASRSWDYGYTF.

This clonotype came up a few times. V usage is TRBV13 and J usage is TRBJ2-7; 7 nucleotides agree with TRBD2. Unmatched junction bases numbered 11, after V lost 6 bases and J lost 3 bases. From germline, CDR1 is PRHDT and CDR2 FYEKMQ (reference sequence). The CDR3 spans 15 residues. In DNA form, the CDR3 reads TGTGCCAGCAGTATTAGCGGGCTGAATTTCTACGAGCAGTACTTC. Translation: CASSISGLNFYEQYF.

The chain couples TRBV4-3 to TRBJ1-2; no clear D. The germline gives CDR1 LGHNA, CDR2 YSLEER. Trimming removed 1 base from V and 0 bases from J, with 9 bases in between. The CDR3 has 15 residues. CDR3 nucleotides: TGCGCCAGCAGCCAAGCGGACGGCACTAACTATGGCTACACCTTC. This translates into CASSQADGTNYGYTF.

The rearrangement joins TRBV3-1 to TRBJ2-7; no firm D call. Germline loops: CDR1 LGHDT, CDR2 YNNKEL (reference sequence). The CDR3 consists of 16 residues. Trimming removed 4 bases at V and 1 base at J, with 17 bases between. CDR3 coding DNA: TGTGCCAGCAGCCCGACCCTCCTAGTGTGGTCCTACGAGCAGTACTTC. Residues: CASSPTLLVWSYEQYF.

This clonotype was seen many times. The chain uses TRBV2 and TRBJ2-7, with TRBD2 matching 14 bases. The CDR3 has 16 amino acids. Germline CDR1 SNHLY, CDR2 FYNNEI. The trim removed 3 bases at V and 7 bases at J, leaving 8 bases unmatched. CDR3 protein: CASSDLWTSGRREQYF. CDR3 coding DNA: TGTGCCAGCAGTGATTTGTGGACTAGCGGGAGGCGGGAGCAGTACTTC.

The chain uses TRBV18 and TRBJ1-1, with a possible D match to TRBD1 (6 bases). The CDR3 contains 15 residues. Trimming stripped 5 bases from V and 2 bases from J, with 15 bases between. Looked up from germline, CDR1 is KGHSH and CDR2 is LQKENI. The CDR3 protein is CASSSQGRKNTEAFF. CDR3 nucleotides: TGTGCCAGCTCAAGTCAGGGGCGAAAAAACACTGAAGCTTTCTTT.

Only a few counts were recorded for this clonotype. The chain is built from TRBV7-9 and TRBJ1-4; the D is unclear. The V end was cut by 2 bases, the J end by 3 bases, with 4 bases between. Germline assignment: CDR1 SEHNR and CDR2 FQNEAQ (reference sequence). The CDR3 consists of 13 residues. The CDR3 reads CASSLMANEKLFF. The CDR3 bases are TGTGCCAGCAGCTTAATGGCTAATGAAAAACTGTTTTTT.

The chain combines TRBV9 with TRBJ1-1; perhaps TRBD1 as D (5 bases). Between the trimmed V and J ends, which lost 3 bases and 4 bases, there was a span of 16 bases. CDR1 and CDR2 (germline): SGDLS, YYNGEE. The CDR3 contains 15 residues. CDR3 DNA: TGTGCCAGCAGCGCAACAGGAGAGAGACCCACTGAAGCTTTCTTT. It codes for CASSATGERPTEAFF.

This clonotype has ten or more counts. The chain is built from TRBV29-1 and TRBJ1-1; tentatively, D is TRBD1 (5 bases). The V gene's germline CDR1 is SQVTM and CDR2 ANQGSEA. V lost 4 bases, J lost 0 bases, and 12 bases lay in between. This CDR3 comprises 14 residues. The CDR3 spells CSVGGGTMNTEAFF. The CDR3 region has the DNA TGCAGCGTTGGGGGGGGGACGATGAACACTGAAGCTTTCTTT.

The sample holds many counts of this clonotype. The rearrangement joins TRBV5-6 to TRBJ2-3, with D tentatively TRBD1 (7 bases). The CDR3 spans 17 residues. V lost 4 bases to trimming and J lost 4 bases, with 22 bases between them. CDR1 and CDR2 (germline): SGHDT, YYEEEE. The chain's CDR3 is CASSQLPTGRRADTQYF. The CDR3 nucleotides read TGTGCCAGCAGCCAACTCCCGACAGGGCGGAGGGCAGATACGCAGTATTTT.

The table lists this clonotype with many counts. The V and J genes are TRBV7-9 and TRBJ1-2; D remains ambiguous. CDR3 size: 13 residues. The V end lost 5 bases, the J end lost 1 base, and 8 bases lay between the germline ends. Germline CDR1 and CDR2: SEHNR and FQNEAQ (reference sequence). Here the CDR3 reads CASSGQINYGYTF. CDR3 sequence (DNA): TGTGCCAGCAGCGGGCAAATTAACTATGGCTACACCTTC.

This clonotype has ten or more counts. The chain has TRBV2 and TRBJ2-3; perhaps TRBD2 as D (5 bases). There are 17 residues in the CDR3. Trimming removed 1 base from V and 4 bases from J, with 18 bases in between. Per germline, CDR1 SNHLY and CDR2 FYNNEI. The CDR3 spells CASSEDSGRGFPDTQYF. Here the CDR3 DNA reads TGTGCCAGCAGTGAAGACAGCGGCCGGGGATTCCCAGATACGCAGTATTTT.

In its sample, this clonotype was seen a few times. The V gene is TRBV20-1, the J gene TRBJ2-1; D possibly uses TRBD1 or TRBD2 (6 bases each). Germline values: CDR1 DFQATT, CDR2 SNEGSKA (reference sequence). V gave up 3 bases and J gave up 0 bases, with 18 bases separating them. The CDR3 consists of 17 residues. The CDR3 bases are TGCAGTGCTAGTGGAGGGGGGACAACATCCTCCTACAATGAGCAGTTCTTC. Protein: CSASGGGTTSSYNEQFF.

This clonotype occurred many times. The rearrangement uses TRBV18 and TRBJ1-6, with unresolved D. Germline V gene data show CDR1 as KGHSH and CDR2 as LQKENI. This CDR3 region has 15 residues. V shed 1 base and J shed 5 bases, with 9 bases lying between them. This chain's CDR3 is CASSPRGMNNSPLHF. CDR3 coding DNA: TGTGCCAGCTCACCACGAGGGATGAATAATTCACCCCTCCACTTT.

This clonotype was found many times. The chain is built from TRBV28 and TRBJ2-3; a weak D match, TRBD2 (6 bases). V lost 3 bases and J lost 1, with 8 bases in between. This CDR3 spans 14 amino acids. Germline-derived CDR1 and CDR2 are MDHEN and SYDVKM. CDR3 protein: CASSFPSGTDTQYF. The CDR3, as DNA: TGTGCCAGCAGTTTCCCTAGCGGCACAGATACGCAGTATTTT.

This clonotype has only a few counts. The chain combines TRBV14 with TRBJ2-5; D remains ambiguous. Deletions cut 0 bases from V and 9 bases from J, with 8 bases between. Germline CDR1 reads SGHDN; CDR2 reads FVKESK. The CDR3 extends over 12 amino acids. CDR3 residues: CASSQDWVAQYF. CDR3 sequence (DNA): TGTGCCAGCAGCCAAGACTGGGTAGCCCAGTACTTC.